This TCR beta chain was sequenced for a study of cytomegalovirus exposure and HLA in healthy donors. Study observations and caveats: CMV serostatus was the sole immune exposure information available.

Trimming removed 0 bases from V and 8 bases from J, with 14 bases in between. Germline assignment: CDR1 LGHNA and CDR2 YSLEER. The CDR3 is 16 residues long. Amplification used 60 Vbeta primers and 13 Jbeta primers. TCRdb's table, derived via immunoSEQ multiplex PCR, lists solely in-frame clones and lacks some. Reported are about 130,000 clones; the ten largest clones contain around 1.6%. Concerning this clone itself: Its cognate antigen is unknown.

Sequences were obtained from PBMCs. J is TRBJ1-6 and V is TRBV4-3; TRBD1 might be the D (6 bases). The receptor was derived from a man in his late teens or twenties in good health and CMV-seronegative. This chain's CDR3 is CASSQDALDSDSPLHF. The DNA of the CDR3 is TGCGCCAGCAGCCAAGATGCGTTGGACAGTGATTCACCCCTCCACTTT.